A selection of T cell receptor beta chains follows, all from one sample in a study of response to subunit inactivated influenza vaccine. TCRdb reprocessed the RT-PCR reads via MiXCR and lists one record per CDR3 protein. The data show about 780,000 distinct CDR3 sequences, approximately 18% seen once. The source was PBMCs from blood, collected about 5 days after vaccination. The receptors come from a man aged 45-60 years who received an inactivated influenza vaccine. Each CDR3 is given with its conserved first and last residue. The D gene is left open where the match is weak. Expanded clones get a size class; other rows say once, few or many, or leave the size out.

TRBV7-2	TRBJ2-3	-	-	CASSRWGGQGTDTQYF	TGTGCCAGCAGCCGGTGGGGGGGGCAGGGAACAGATACGCAGTATTTT
TRBV10-2	TRBJ2-7	-	-	CASSEGRGSYEQYF	TGCGCCAGCAGTGAGGGCCGTGGGTCCTACGAGCAGTACTTC
TRBV28	TRBJ2-3	-	few	CASSLLIAGPKRLDTQYF	TGTGCCAGCAGTTTATTGATTGCGGGCCCCAAACGTCTAGATACGCAGTATTTT
TRBV29-1	TRBJ2-7	TRBD1	many	CSVEVQGAYEQYF	TGCAGCGTTGAAGTACAGGGGGCCTACGAGCAGTACTTC
TRBV12-3/TRBV12-4	TRBJ2-7	-	medium-sized	CASSLAAMEGEQYF	TGTGCCAGCAGTTTGGCGGCTATGGAGGGGGAGCAGTACTTC
TRBV27	TRBJ1-4	-	-	CASSRQLNEKLFF	TGTGCCAGCAGTCGACAGCTTAATGAAAAACTGTTTTTT
TRBV20-1	TRBJ2-1	-	few	CSAKPGPSYNEQFF	TGCAGTGCGAAACCGGGACCCTCCTACAATGAGCAGTTCTTC
TRBV10-2	TRBJ2-1	-	few	CASSEWSGTVGYNEQFF	TGCGCCAGCAGTGAATGGTCCGGGACTGTGGGGTACAATGAGCAGTTCTTC
TRBV7-2	TRBJ1-2	-	-	CASSPRERNYGYTF	TGTGCCAGCAGCCCTAGGGAACGAAACTATGGCTACACCTTC
TRBV5-1	TRBJ2-2	-	few	CASSLGSGSGELFF	TGCGCCAGCAGCTTGGGGTCCGGGTCCGGGGAGCTGTTTTTT
TRBV7-9	TRBJ2-1	-	-	CASSLEGRVYNEQFF	TGTGCCAGCAGCTTAGAAGGCAGAGTCTACAATGAGCAGTTCTTC
TRBV21-1	TRBJ2-7	-	-	CASSKESTRYEQYF	TGTGCCAGCAGCAAAGAATCCACCCGCTACGAGCAGTACTTC
TRBV29-1	TRBJ2-5	-	many	CSVGRGQETQYF	TGCAGCGTTGGAAGGGGTCAGGAGACCCAGTACTTC
TRBV7-9	TRBJ2-1	-	-	CASSFGSRRSEQFF	TGTGCCAGCAGCTTCGGGAGCCGGCGGAGCGAGCAGTTCTTC
TRBV7-9	TRBJ2-1	TRBD1	-	CASSSTGSWHNEQFF	TGTGCCAGCAGCTCGACAGGGAGTTGGCACAATGAGCAGTTCTTC
TRBV20-1	TRBJ2-1	-	-	CSARTLTEVIPFF	TGCAGTGCTAGGACCCTGACAGAAGTTATCCCGTTCTTC
TRBV12-3/TRBV12-4	TRBJ2-1	-	-	CASSHRETNEQFF	TGTGCCAGCAGTCACCGGGAGACGAATGAGCAGTTCTTC
TRBV10-3	TRBJ2-1	TRBD2	-	CAISESIALGLAGDNEQFF	TGTGCCATCAGTGAGTCGATCGCCTTGGGACTAGCGGGAGACAATGAGCAGTTCTTC
TRBV12-3/TRBV12-4	TRBJ2-7	-	many	CASSRYRVHEQYF	TGTGCCAGCAGTCGGTACAGGGTACACGAGCAGTACTTC
TRBV18	TRBJ2-1	TRBD2	-	CASSPKGLAGTPTYNEQFF	TGTGCCAGCTCACCGAAAGGGCTAGCGGGGACCCCCACCTACAATGAGCAGTTCTTC
TRBV12-3/TRBV12-4	TRBJ2-7	TRBD2	few	CASCLGLACEQYF	TGTGCCAGTTGCTTGGGACTAGCGTGCGAGCAGTACTTC
TRBV4-1	TRBJ2-7	TRBD1	few	CASSLKPGQSSSYEQYF	TGCGCCAGCAGCCTTAAGCCGGGACAGTCGAGCTCCTACGAGCAGTACTTC
TRBV7-2	TRBJ1-6	-	many	CASSIPGWNSPLHF	TGTGCCAGCAGCATCCCTGGGTGGAATTCACCCCTCCACTTT
TRBV4-2	TRBJ2-3	-	-	CASSQDPGESDTQYF	TGTGCCAGCAGCCAAGACCCCGGGGAATCAGATACGCAGTATTTT
TRBV20-1	TRBJ2-1	TRBD2	-	CSARDTGTSGRGEQFF	TGCAGTGCTAGGGATACCGGGACTAGCGGGAGGGGGGAGCAGTTCTTC
TRBV7-9	TRBJ2-2	-	few	CASSYVFGTSNTGELFF	TGTGCCAGCAGCTACGTATTCGGGACCTCGAACACCGGGGAGCTGTTTTTT
TRBV29-1	TRBJ2-7	TRBD1	few	CSATSSRSLGQGSYEQYF	TGCAGCGCTACCAGCAGCCGGAGTCTCGGACAGGGATCCTACGAGCAGTACTTC
TRBV6-8	TRBJ2-1	TRBD2	many	CASSAGTSAYNEQFF	TGTGCCAGCAGTGCCGGGACTAGCGCGTACAATGAGCAGTTCTTC
TRBV10-3	TRBJ2-1	-	few	CAISYGLTNGNEQFF	TGTGCCATCAGTTATGGACTAACCAATGGCAATGAGCAGTTCTTC
TRBV28	TRBJ2-3	-	-	CASRKLASITDTQYF	TGTGCCAGCAGGAAACTAGCATCTATCACAGATACGCAGTATTTT
TRBV6-1	TRBJ2-2	TRBD1	few	CASRNRDRGRTGELFF	TGTGCCAGCAGAAACCGGGACAGGGGGCGAACCGGGGAGCTGTTTTTT
TRBV29-1	TRBJ2-3	-	-	CSGKQELDTQYF	TGCAGCGGAAAACAGGAGCTAGATACGCAGTATTTT
TRBV6-1	TRBJ1-4	-	-	CASSGRPNEKLFF	TGTGCCAGCAGTGGTAGACCGAATGAAAAACTGTTTTTT
TRBV12-3/TRBV12-4	TRBJ2-3	-	few	CASKLAGLDTQYF	TGTGCCAGCAAACTGGCGGGGTTAGATACGCAGTATTTT
TRBV30	TRBJ1-5	-	few	CAWNTAGDQPQHF	TGTGCCTGGAATACCGCGGGGGATCAGCCCCAGCATTTT
TRBV6-5	TRBJ2-1	-	-	CASSYWLGEQFF	TGTGCCAGCAGTTACTGGTTGGGTGAGCAGTTCTTC
TRBV9	TRBJ2-2	-	few	CASSVVETGELFF	TGTGCCAGCAGCGTAGTGGAGACCGGGGAGCTGTTTTTT
TRBV4-3	TRBJ2-7	TRBD2	few	CASSQDRGWTTSGRGDEQYF	TGCGCCAGCAGCCAAGATAGGGGGTGGACGACTAGCGGGAGGGGCGACGAGCAGTACTTC
TRBV20-1	TRBJ2-5	-	many	CSDGGQETQYF	TGCAGTGATGGCGGCCAAGAGACCCAGTACTTC
TRBV5-6	TRBJ2-2	TRBD2	-	CASSWTRTSGGYRNTGELFF	TGTGCCAGCAGCTGGACACGGACTAGCGGGGGGTACCGAAACACCGGGGAGCTGTTTTTT
TRBV27	TRBJ1-1	-	-	CASRVTGFTEAFF	TGTGCCAGCAGAGTGACGGGTTTCACTGAAGCTTTCTTT
TRBV6-1	TRBJ2-2	-	-	CASIEAQGSAGELFF	TGTGCCAGCATAGAAGCCCAGGGATCGGCCGGGGAGCTGTTTTTT
TRBV7-3	TRBJ2-2	TRBD2	-	CASSYAPGLAGARNTGELFF	TGTGCCAGCAGCTACGCCCCGGGACTAGCGGGAGCAAGGAACACCGGGGAGCTGTTTTTT
TRBV27	TRBJ2-7	-	-	CAGSLLLGPTFGEQYF	TGTGCCGGCAGTTTATTACTAGGACCAACCTTCGGCGAGCAGTACTTC
TRBV12-3/TRBV12-4	TRBJ2-1	TRBD2	-	CASSFPPGGGNEQFF	TGTGCCAGCAGTTTCCCCCCGGGAGGAGGCAATGAGCAGTTCTTC
TRBV7-6	TRBJ2-1	TRBD2	many	CASSPSGGVHNEQFF	TGTGCCAGCAGCCCCAGCGGGGGGGTGCACAATGAGCAGTTCTTC
TRBV20-1	TRBJ2-3	-	many	CSARGPSDTQYF	TGCAGTGCTAGAGGGCCGTCAGATACGCAGTATTTT
TRBV9	TRBJ2-1	-	-	CASSVKASSYNEQFF	TGTGCCAGCAGCGTTAAAGCAAGCTCCTACAATGAGCAGTTCTTC
TRBV5-1	TRBJ2-5	TRBD1	few	CASSLDGTGVGETQYF	TGCGCCAGCAGCTTGGACGGGACAGGGGTCGGGGAGACCCAGTACTTC
TRBV29-1	TRBJ2-5	-	many	CSGDRQGQETQYF	TGCAGCGGTGACAGGCAAGGGCAAGAGACCCAGTACTTC
TRBV20-1	TRBJ1-1	-	-	CSAETGQNTEAFF	TGCAGTGCAGAGACTGGACAAAACACTGAAGCTTTCTTT
TRBV4-1	TRBJ2-7	TRBD1	-	CASSQDNRGLYEQYF	TGCGCCAGCAGCCAAGACAACAGGGGGCTATACGAGCAGTACTTC
TRBV11-3	TRBJ2-3	-	-	CASSSQGGLNTQYF	TGTGCCAGCAGCTCCCAGGGGGGGCTGAATACGCAGTATTTT
TRBV20-1	TRBJ2-7	TRBD1	few	CSAGRDRAYEQYF	TGCAGTGCTGGACGGGACAGGGCCTACGAGCAGTACTTC
TRBV5-1	TRBJ1-2	-	-	CASSPDVTYGYTF	TGCGCCAGCAGCCCGGATGTGACCTATGGCTACACCTTC
TRBV18	TRBJ2-3	TRBD2	-	CASSPNSGRSGADTQYF	TGTGCCAGCTCACCTAATAGCGGGAGAAGTGGGGCAGATACGCAGTATTTT
TRBV20-1	TRBJ1-2	TRBD1	-	CSAKPGQGNYGYTF	TGCAGTGCAAAACCGGGACAGGGTAACTATGGCTACACCTTC
TRBV27	TRBJ2-3	TRBD1	-	CASSRPGGPGQGSNTQYF	TGTGCCAGCAGTCGACCGGGGGGACCGGGACAGGGATCGAATACGCAGTATTTT